This is a list of T cell receptor beta chains from one sample in a study of PD-1 blockade in classical Hodgkin lymphoma. Libraries were prepared by immunoSEQ multiplex PCR; TCRdb keeps only in-frame clonotypes and omits some of them. The sample carries fewer than 25,000 clones, around four fifths recorded once. The specimen was peripheral blood mononuclear cells (PBMCs), collected before the fourth cycle of nivolumab. The receptors stem from a human donor with classical Hodgkin lymphoma. Each CDR3 is given with its conserved first and last residue. D genes are given only for firm matches. The size entry is marked missing in some rows and otherwise reads once, few, many or a size class.

J,size,D,V,CDR3,DNA
TRBJ1-6,NA,NA,TRBV5-1,CASSVLFGGGNSPLHF,TGCGCCAGCAGTGTGCTCTTCGGGGGTGGAAATTCACCCCTCCACTTT
TRBJ1-1,few,NA,TRBV10-3,CAISEGGNTEAFF,TGTGCCATCAGTGAAGGAGGGAACACTGAAGCTTTCTTT
TRBJ2-1,NA,NA,TRBV6-1,CASSEREGYALGFF,TGTGCCAGCAGTGAAAGGGAAGGCTATGCTCTCGGTTTCTTC
TRBJ1-4,NA,NA,TRBV5-4,CASSLSITGAHEKLFF,TGTGCCAGCAGCTTGTCTATTACCGGGGCCCATGAAAAACTGTTTTTT
TRBJ2-6,NA,NA,TRBV5-4,CASSLGGWRSGANVLTF,TGTGCCAGCAGCTTAGGGGGTTGGCGCTCTGGGGCCAACGTCCTGACTTTC
TRBJ2-3,NA,NA,TRBV4-1,CASSQDGRYTDTQYF,TGCGCCAGCAGCCAAGACGGACGGTACACAGATACGCAGTATTTT
TRBJ1-1,NA,NA,TRBV11-2,CASSLGQSEAFF,TGTGCCAGCAGCTTAGGACAGTCTGAAGCTTTCTTT
TRBJ1-2,few,NA,TRBV28,CASSSPGRRFGYTF,TGTGCCAGCAGTTCACCAGGGCGGAGGTTTGGCTACACCTTC
TRBJ2-7,NA,NA,TRBV2,CASSRASQLYEQYF,TGTGCCAGCAGTCGTGCCTCCCAGCTCTACGAGCAGTACTTC
TRBJ1-4,NA,NA,TRBV4-1,CASSQDGGENEKLFF,TGCGCCAGCAGCCAAGATGGGGGGGAGAATGAAAAACTGTTTTTT
TRBJ2-2,NA,NA,TRBV5-4,CASSFYGVNTGELFF,TGTGCCAGCAGCTTCTACGGGGTAAACACCGGGGAGCTGTTTTTT
TRBJ1-5,NA,NA,TRBV2,CASTIGGNQPQHF,TGTGCCAGCACGATCGGGGGGAATCAGCCCCAGCATTTT
TRBJ2-5,NA,NA,TRBV13,CASSPDSQETQYF,TGTGCCAGCAGCCCCGACAGCCAAGAGACCCAGTACTTC
TRBJ1-5,NA,TRBD1,TRBV12-5,CASGLVLSPRGRNQPQHF,TGTGCTAGTGGTTTGGTACTATCCCCCAGGGGGCGAAATCAGCCCCAGCATTTT
TRBJ1-5,NA,NA,TRBV18,CASSPYADNQPQHF,TGTGCCAGCTCACCATACGCGGACAATCAGCCCCAGCATTTT
TRBJ2-2,NA,TRBD1,TRBV9,CASSVGGQGFTGELFF,TGTGCCAGCAGCGTAGGGGGACAGGGCTTCACCGGGGAGCTGTTTTTT
TRBJ2-7,few,NA,TRBV5-1,CASTTPSEQGYEQYF,TGCGCCAGCACCACCCCTTCCGAACAGGGCTACGAGCAGTACTTC
TRBJ1-2,NA,TRBD1,TRBV18,CASSSTGTGDSSGYTF,TGTGCCAGCTCATCAACCGGGACAGGGGATTCAAGTGGCTACACCTTC
TRBJ1-1,NA,NA,TRBV2,CASSRDKNTEAFF,TGTGCCAGCAGCCGGGACAAGAACACTGAAGCTTTCTTT
TRBJ1-5,NA,TRBD1,TRBV5-6,CASSRDRINQPQHF,TGTGCCAGCAGCCGGGACAGAATCAATCAGCCCCAGCATTTT
TRBJ2-1,NA,NA,TRBV2,CASSEGSGPRRMFF,TGTGCCAGCAGTGAGGGATCGGGACCCAGGAGGATGTTCTTC
TRBJ1-4,NA,NA,TRBV19,CASSILSGSEKLFF,TGTGCCAGTAGTATTCTATCGGGTTCTGAAAAACTGTTTTTT
TRBJ1-4,NA,TRBD1,TRBV7-9,CASSLGQGATNEKLFF,TGTGCCAGCAGCTTAGGGCAGGGGGCAACTAATGAAAAACTGTTTTTT
TRBJ1-1,few,NA,TRBV2,CASSSGGYTEAFF,TGTGCCAGCAGCTCAGGCGGTTACACTGAAGCTTTCTTT
TRBJ1-2,NA,NA,TRBV5-1,CASSNRTGNYGYTF,TGCGCCAGCAGCAATCGGACGGGGAACTATGGCTACACCTTC
TRBJ2-1,NA,TRBD2,TRBV28,CASSGLAGVEEQFF,TGTGCCAGCAGCGGACTAGCGGGAGTAGAGGAGCAGTTCTTC
TRBJ2-5,NA,NA,TRBV6-5,CASSYRARRQETQYF,TGTGCCAGCAGTTACAGGGCTCGCCGCCAAGAGACCCAGTACTTC
TRBJ2-5,NA,NA,TRBV5-6,CASSLAWLQETQYF,TGTGCCAGCAGCCTGGCGTGGCTCCAAGAGACCCAGTACTTC
TRBJ1-2,NA,TRBD1,TRBV6-5,CASSSTGQLYYGYTF,TGTGCCAGCAGTTCGACGGGACAGCTCTACTATGGCTACACCTTC
TRBJ1-1,NA,NA,TRBV11-1,CATHEDSKNTEAFF,TGTGCCACCCACGAGGACAGTAAGAACACTGAAGCTTTCTTT